This T cell receptor beta chain was obtained from a study of CD4 T cells in relation to SARS-CoV-2 and coronaviruses. The overall study: No peptide or an HIV-1 Nef peptide pool served as negative control.

Worth noting for this clone: The target antigen is unknown.

Data came from immunoSEQ multiplex PCR; TCRdb stores just in-frame clones and leaves some out. Of nearly 25,000 clones detected, more than 60% appear once; the ten largest clones hold less than 20%. The unexposed donors gave CD4+ T cells in about 2010-2019, prior to COVID-19. The cells were cultured for 10 days before CD4+ T cells were isolated. Cultures held more than 1.5 million PBMCs per well with roughly 10 IU/ml IL-2. CDR1 is SGHRS and CDR2 is YFSETQ in the germline V gene. V lost 0 bases and J lost 3; bases outside the gene matches: 1. The CDR3 consists of 15 residues. This chain uses TRBV5-1 with TRBJ2-2; TRBD1 aligns across 8 bases. The specimen sequenced was CD4+ T cells from PBMCs, cultured in vitro. This receptor was identified in a human donor in good health. CDR3 sequence (DNA): TGCGCCAGCAGCTTGGGACAGGGGTACACCGGGGAGCTGTTTTTT. As protein: CASSLGQGYTGELFF.